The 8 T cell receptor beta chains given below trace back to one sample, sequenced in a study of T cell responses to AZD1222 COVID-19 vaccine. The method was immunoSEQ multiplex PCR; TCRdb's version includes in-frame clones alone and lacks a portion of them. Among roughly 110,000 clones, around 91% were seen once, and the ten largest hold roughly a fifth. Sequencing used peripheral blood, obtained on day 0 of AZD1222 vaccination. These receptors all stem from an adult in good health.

The CDR3 DNA is TGTGCCAGCAGTTCCCCCCGGCGGGGGGGCCTAGATACGCAGTATTTT. Translated: CASSSPRRGGLDTQYF. The chain recombines TRBV6-5 with TRBJ2-3; 9 bases are a match to TRBD2. V dropped 4 bases and J dropped 5; count of bases not matched to a gene: 10. Germline values: CDR1 MNHEY, CDR2 SVGAGI. CDR3 size: 16 residues.

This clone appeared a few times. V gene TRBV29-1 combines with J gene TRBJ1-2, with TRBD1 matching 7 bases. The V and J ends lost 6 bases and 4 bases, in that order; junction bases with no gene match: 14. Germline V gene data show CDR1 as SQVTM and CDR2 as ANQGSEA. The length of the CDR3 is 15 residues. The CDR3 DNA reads TGCAGCGTCGGGGATCAGGGGGGCTCGGGCTATGGCTACACCTTC. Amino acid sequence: CSVGDQGGSGYGYTF.

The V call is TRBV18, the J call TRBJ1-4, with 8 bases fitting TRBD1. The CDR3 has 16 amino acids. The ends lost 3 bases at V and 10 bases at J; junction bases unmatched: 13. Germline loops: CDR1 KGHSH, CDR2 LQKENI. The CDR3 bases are TGTGCCAGCTCACCCGATTTCGGGACAGGTTCAACAAAACTGTTTTTT. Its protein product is CASSPDFGTGSTKLFF.

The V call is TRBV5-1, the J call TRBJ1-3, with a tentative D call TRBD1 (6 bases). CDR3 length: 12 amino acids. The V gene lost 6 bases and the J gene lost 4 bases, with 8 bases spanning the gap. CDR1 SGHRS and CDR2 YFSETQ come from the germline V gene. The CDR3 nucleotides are TGCGCCAGCAAACAGGGAGGAAACACCATATATTTT. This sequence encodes CASKQGGNTIYF.

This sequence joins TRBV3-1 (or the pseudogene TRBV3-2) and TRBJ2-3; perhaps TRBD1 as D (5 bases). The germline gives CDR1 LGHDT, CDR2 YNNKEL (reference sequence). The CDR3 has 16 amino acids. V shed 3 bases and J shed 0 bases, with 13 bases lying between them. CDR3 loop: CASSQRQPASTDTQYF. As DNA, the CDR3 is TGTGCCAGCAGCCAGAGACAGCCCGCTAGCACAGATACGCAGTATTTT.

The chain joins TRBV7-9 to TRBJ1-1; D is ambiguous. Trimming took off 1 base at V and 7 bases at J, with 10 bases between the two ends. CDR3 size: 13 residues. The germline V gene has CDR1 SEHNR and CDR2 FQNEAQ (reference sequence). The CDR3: CASSLGARLEAFF. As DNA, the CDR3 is TGTGCCAGCAGCTTAGGGGCACGCCTTGAAGCTTTCTTT.

The DNA for the CDR3 is TGCGCCAGCAGCTTGGAGGGGATCAATCAGCCCCAGCATTTT. Its translation is CASSLEGINQPQHF. The J gene is TRBJ1-5, the V gene TRBV5-1, with D maybe TRBD1 (5 bases). The CDR3 is 14 amino acids. V was clipped by 0 bases and J by 3 bases, with 7 bases between them. Germline lookup yields CDR1 SGHRS and CDR2 YFSETQ. The full variable domain, with the rest looked up from reference TRBV5-1 and TRBJ1-5, is KAGVTQTPRYLIKTRGQQVTLSCSPISGHRSVSWYQQTPGQGLQFLFEYFSETQRNKGNFPGRFSGRQFSNSRSEMNVSTLELGDSALYLCASSLEGINQPQHFGDGTRLSIL.

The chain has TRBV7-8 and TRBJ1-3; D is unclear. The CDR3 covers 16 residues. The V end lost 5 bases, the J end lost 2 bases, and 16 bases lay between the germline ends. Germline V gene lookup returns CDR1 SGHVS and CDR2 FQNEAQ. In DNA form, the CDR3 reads TGTGCCAGCAGCGTGAGACCCGTCCCAACTGGAAACACCATATATTTT. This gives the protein CASSVRPVPTGNTIYF. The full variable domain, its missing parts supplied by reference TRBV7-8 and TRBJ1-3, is GAGVSQSPRYKVAKRGQDVALRCDPISGHVSLFWYQQALGQGPEFLTYFQNEAQLDKSGLPSDRFFAERPEGSVSTLKIQRTQQEDSAVYLCASSVRPVPTGNTIYFGEGSWLTVV.